This T cell receptor beta chain derives from a study of T cell responses to AZD1222 COVID-19 vaccine listed by TCRdb under 2021. At the level of the whole study: A total of more than 230 trial participants underwent TCR sequencing, of whom around 200 received two doses of AZD1222 and about 25 received two doses of the MenACWY control vaccine. Trial participants were enrolled by age into 18-55, 56-69 and 70-plus year subgroups, with approximately 150, 30 and 60 TCR-sequenced participants respectively.

The CDR3 regions of human TCRbeta chains were analyzed by immunosequencing. Per the original workflow: Repertoire TCRs were matched against a reference library of SARS-CoV-2-specific TCRs generated with the MIRA antigen-specificity platform. Breadth was defined as the fraction of unique TCRs that were SARS-CoV-2-associated. Depth was defined as the fraction of total T cells that were SARS-CoV-2-associated. Using the MIRA data, each spike-specific TCR was assigned both to the spike region to which the TCR was reactive and to a CD4 or CD8 class. Log10-transformed breadth and depth values were compared by one-way ANOVA with Sidak's multiple comparisons tests. TCRdb retrieved this table from immuneACCESS and kept in-frame rearrangements only. Not all clones are present; in checked studies, unresolved V genes account for under half, and no reason is known for the remainder. V and J calls and clone size come straight from that table; D and trimming were deduced from the DNA. The sample table lists approximately 100,000 clones, 88% of them with a count of one. 9.5% to 15% of the sample lies in the top ten.

Trimming removed 4 bases from V and 2 bases from J; the gene matches leave 3 bases unexplained. Taken from cysteine to phenylalanine, the CDR3 has 15 residues. Only the CDR3 region is kept as DNA, spanning 45 bases read in frame from base 1. The germline V gene encodes CDR1 LNHNV and CDR2 YYDKDF (reference sequence). In the case of this clone: Its antigen specificity is not known. Base qualities are not provided; no much larger clone lies one nucleotide away.

Results and caveats for the whole study, not just this receptor: Vaccine-associated CD4 TCRs spanned the whole spike protein, with dominant responses in regions 160-218 and 743-854. Participants were mostly white British, with more females than males. The authors suggested clonal diversity may have been underestimated. Spike-specific TCR breadth and depth rose significantly after two AZD1222 doses compared with day 0 and with MenACWY recipients. In the small 56-69-year group, the increase in depth fell short of significance, most likely because of low power. Conclusions about previously exposed vaccinees were limited because only a handful of AZD1222 recipients were SARS-CoV-2 seropositive at baseline. Reportedly, almost half of the unique spike-specific TCRs recognized epitopes lying outside the regions that are mutated in the B.1.351 and B.1.1.7 variants. Because no day 14 peak-response samples were available, the repertoires could be characterized only after the peak T cell response.

Read against the paper, the sample's time point label means: baseline before first vaccination. Read against the paper, the sample's treatment or condition label means: meningococcal conjugate vaccine given as trial control. The vaccinee samples were drawn from two UK trials, COV001 and COV002, one of which was a single-blind randomized controlled phase 2/3 trial testing AZD1222 (ChAdOx1 nCoV-19) in healthy adults. Trial participant PBMC samples were collected at day 0 and day 28 after the second dose for TCRbeta chain sequencing. The chain was built from TRBV15 and TRBJ2-1; the junction holds 9 bases that match TRBD2. The receptor's source is an adult in good health. The material sequenced was peripheral blood, taken on day 0 of MenACWY control vaccination. CDR3 sequence: CATSIAGGAYNEQFF. The DNA is TGTGCCACCAGCATTGCGGGGGGGGCCTACAATGAGCAGTTCTTC.